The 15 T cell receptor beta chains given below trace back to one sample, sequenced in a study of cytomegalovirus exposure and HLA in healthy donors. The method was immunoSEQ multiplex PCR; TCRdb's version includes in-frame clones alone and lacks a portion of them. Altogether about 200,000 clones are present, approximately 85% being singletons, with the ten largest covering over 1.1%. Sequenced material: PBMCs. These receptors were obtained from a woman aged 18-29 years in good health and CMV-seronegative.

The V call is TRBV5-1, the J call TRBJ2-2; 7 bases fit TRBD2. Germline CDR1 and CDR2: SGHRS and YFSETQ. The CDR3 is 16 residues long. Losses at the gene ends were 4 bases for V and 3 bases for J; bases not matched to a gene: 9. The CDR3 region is CASSPAVGRDTGELFF. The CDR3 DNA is TGCGCCAGCAGCCCCGCTGTGGGGAGGGACACCGGGGAGCTGTTTTTT. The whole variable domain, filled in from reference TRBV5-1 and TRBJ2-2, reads KAGVTQTPRYLIKTRGQQVTLSCSPISGHRSVSWYQQTPGQGLQFLFEYFSETQRNKGNFPGRFSGRQFSNSRSEMNVSTLELGDSALYLCASSPAVGRDTGELFFGEGSRLTVL.

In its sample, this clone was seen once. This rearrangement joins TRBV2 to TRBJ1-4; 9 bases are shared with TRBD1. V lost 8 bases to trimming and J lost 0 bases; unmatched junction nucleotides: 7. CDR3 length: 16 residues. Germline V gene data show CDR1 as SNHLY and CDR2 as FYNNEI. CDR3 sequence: CASLQGQGTTNEKLFF. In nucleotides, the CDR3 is TGTGCCAGCTTACAGGGACAGGGCACAACTAATGAAAAACTGTTTTTT.

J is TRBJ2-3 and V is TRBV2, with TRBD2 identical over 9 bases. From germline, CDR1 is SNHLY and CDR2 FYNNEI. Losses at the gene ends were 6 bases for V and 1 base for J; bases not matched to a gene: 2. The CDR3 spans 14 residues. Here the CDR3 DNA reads TGTGCCAGCAGGCGGACTAGCGGCACAGATACGCAGTATTTT. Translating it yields CASRRTSGTDTQYF. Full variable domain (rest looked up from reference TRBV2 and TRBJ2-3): EPEVTQTPSHQVTQMGQEVILRCVPISNHLYFYWYRQILGQKVEFLVSFYNNEISEKSEIFDDQFSVERPDGSNFTLKIRSTKLEDSAMYFCASRRTSGTDTQYFGPGTRLTVL.

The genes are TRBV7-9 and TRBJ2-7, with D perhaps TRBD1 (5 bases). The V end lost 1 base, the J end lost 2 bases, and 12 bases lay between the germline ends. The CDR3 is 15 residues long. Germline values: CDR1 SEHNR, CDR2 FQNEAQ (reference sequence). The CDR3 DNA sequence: TGTGCCAGCAGCTTAGTCACAGGCCCTGCCTACGAGCAGTACTTC. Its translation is CASSLVTGPAYEQYF.

In nucleotides, the CDR3 is TGTGCCAGCAGTTTGGGCAGCTCCTACGAGCAGTACTTC. Its protein product is CASSLGSSYEQYF. J is TRBJ2-7 and V is TRBV28; D call uncertain. Germline assignment: CDR1 MDHEN and CDR2 SYDVKM. The CDR3 runs 13 residues. Between the trimmed V and J ends, which lost 3 bases and 0 bases, there was a span of 6 bases.

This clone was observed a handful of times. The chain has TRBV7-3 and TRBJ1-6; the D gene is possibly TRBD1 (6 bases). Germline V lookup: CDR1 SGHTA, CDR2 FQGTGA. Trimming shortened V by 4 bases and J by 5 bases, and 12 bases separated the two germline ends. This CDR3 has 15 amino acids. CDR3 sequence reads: CASSSIGQNNSPLHF. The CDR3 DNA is TGTGCCAGCAGCTCCATCGGACAGAATAATTCACCCCTCCACTTT.

This chain's CDR3 is CASSPRTSQRDSPLHF. CDR3 in DNA: TGTGCCAGCAGCCCGAGGACATCTCAGCGAGACTCACCCCTCCACTTT. This sequence joins TRBV7-8 and TRBJ1-6, with a weak D call TRBD1 (5 bases). This CDR3 is built from 16 residues. V gave up 5 bases and J gave up 10 bases, with 21 bases separating them. Per germline, CDR1 SGHVS and CDR2 FQNEAQ.

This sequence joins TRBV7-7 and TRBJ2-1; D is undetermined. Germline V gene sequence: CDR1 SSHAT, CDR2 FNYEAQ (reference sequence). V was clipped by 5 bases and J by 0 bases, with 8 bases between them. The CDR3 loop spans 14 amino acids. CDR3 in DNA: TGTGCCAGCAGCCCCTCAGGCTCCTACAATGAGCAGTTCTTC. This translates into CASSPSGSYNEQFF.

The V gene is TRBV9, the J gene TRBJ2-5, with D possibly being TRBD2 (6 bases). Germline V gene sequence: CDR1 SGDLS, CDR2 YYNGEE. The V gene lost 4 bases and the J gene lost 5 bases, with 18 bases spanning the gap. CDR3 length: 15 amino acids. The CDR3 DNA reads TGTGCCAGCAGCACGCGGGACTCCCGGTTCGAGACCCAGTACTTC. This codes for CASSTRDSRFETQYF.

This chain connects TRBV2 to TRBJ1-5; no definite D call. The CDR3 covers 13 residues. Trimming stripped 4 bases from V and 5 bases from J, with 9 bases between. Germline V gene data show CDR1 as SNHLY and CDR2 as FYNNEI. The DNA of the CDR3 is TGTGCCAGCAGTGTATCAGTTTATCAGCCCCAGCATTTT. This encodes CASSVSVYQPQHF.

The CDR3 DNA follows: TGTGCCAGCAGCTTACTAGAATGGGACAGGACCTACTATGGCTACACCTTC. Translation: CASSLLEWDRTYYGYTF. The J gene is TRBJ1-2, the V gene TRBV7-8; TRBD1 agrees at 8 bases. Trimming at V came to 2 bases and at J to 3 bases, leaving 11 bases not matched to a gene. The CDR3 is made up of 17 amino acids. Germline V gene sequence: CDR1 SGHVS, CDR2 FQNEAQ. The variable domain in full, with the rest retrieved from reference TRBV7-8 and TRBJ1-2, is GAGVSQSPRYKVAKRGQDVALRCDPISGHVSLFWYQQALGQGPEFLTYFQNEAQLDKSGLPSDRFFAERPEGSVSTLKIQRTQQEDSAVYLCASSLLEWDRTYYGYTFGSGTRLTVV.

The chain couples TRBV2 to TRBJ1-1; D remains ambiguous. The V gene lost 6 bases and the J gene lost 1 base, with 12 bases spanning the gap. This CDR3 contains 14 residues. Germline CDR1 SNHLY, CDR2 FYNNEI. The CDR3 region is CASRPGLKNTEAFF. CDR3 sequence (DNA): TGTGCCAGCAGACCCGGACTAAAGAACACTGAAGCTTTCTTT.

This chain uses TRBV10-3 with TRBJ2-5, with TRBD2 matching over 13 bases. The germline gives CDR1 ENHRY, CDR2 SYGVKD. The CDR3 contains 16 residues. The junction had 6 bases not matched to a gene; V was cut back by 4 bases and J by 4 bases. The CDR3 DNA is TGTGCCATCAGTGGGACTAGCGGGAGATTGGGAGAGACCCAGTACTTC. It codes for CAISGTSGRLGETQYF.

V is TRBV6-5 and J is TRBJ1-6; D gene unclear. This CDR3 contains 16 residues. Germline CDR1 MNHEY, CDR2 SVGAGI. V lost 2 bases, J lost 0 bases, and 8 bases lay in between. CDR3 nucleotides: TGTGCCAGCAGTTACGGCACATTCTCCTATAATTCACCCCTCCACTTT. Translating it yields CASSYGTFSYNSPLHF.

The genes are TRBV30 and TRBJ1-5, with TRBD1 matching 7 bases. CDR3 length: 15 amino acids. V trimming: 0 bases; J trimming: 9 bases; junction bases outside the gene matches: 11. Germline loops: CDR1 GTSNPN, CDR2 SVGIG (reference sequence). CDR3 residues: CAWSVPKGAGWPQHF. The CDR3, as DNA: TGTGCCTGGAGTGTACCTAAGGGGGCCGGGTGGCCCCAGCATTTT.